This is a list of T cell receptor beta chains from one sample in a study of shared clonotypes between healthy human individuals. TCRdb keeps only in-frame clones here, not all; method: immunoSEQ multiplex PCR. There are about 1.1 million clones in the sample; approximately 77% occur only once, and 0.89% lies in the top ten. Sequencing input: memory CD4+ T cells from PBMCs. The receptors derive from a man aged 18 to 35 in good health. Some clones in this sample may be carry-over from other donors' samples. Each CDR3 is given without its conserved first and last residue.

CDR3 protein	V gene	J gene
ASSVIGSGANVLT	TRBV9	TRBJ2-6
ASIPRQGLQSSYNEQF	TRBV7-8	TRBJ2-1
ASRRKPGRPGELF	TRBV27	TRBJ2-2
ASSQEHHYTDTQY	TRBV4-1	TRBJ2-3
ASSDRQNTEAF	TRBV10-2	TRBJ1-1
ASSMGQGSQPQH	TRBV7-9	TRBJ1-5
ASSPSGFSYNEQF	TRBV5-1	TRBJ2-1
ASSRRYRDRTYEQY	TRBV7-9	TRBJ2-7
ASSLVPGAYTEAF	TRBV5-1	TRBJ1-1
ASSALRGEGTDTQY	TRBV9	TRBJ2-3
ASYTGQLDSYSNQPQH	TRBV28	TRBJ1-5
SVEGTSGKPSTDTQY	TRBV29-1	TRBJ2-3